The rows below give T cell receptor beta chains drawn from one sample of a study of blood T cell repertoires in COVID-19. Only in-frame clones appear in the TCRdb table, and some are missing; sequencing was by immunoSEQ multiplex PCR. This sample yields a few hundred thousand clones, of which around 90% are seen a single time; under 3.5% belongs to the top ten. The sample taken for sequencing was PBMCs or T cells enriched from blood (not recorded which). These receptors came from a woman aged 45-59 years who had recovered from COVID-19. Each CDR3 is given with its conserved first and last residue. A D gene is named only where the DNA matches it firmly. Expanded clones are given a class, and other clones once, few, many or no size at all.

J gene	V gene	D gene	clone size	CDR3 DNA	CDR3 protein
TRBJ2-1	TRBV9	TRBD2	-	TGTGCCAGCACCCGGCTAGCGGGAGGTCGTGAGCAGTTCTTC	CASTRLAGGREQFF
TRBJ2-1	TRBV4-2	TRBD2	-	TGTGCCAGCAGCCAAGATATGGCTAGCGGGAGGGCCAATGAGCAGTTCTTC	CASSQDMASGRANEQFF
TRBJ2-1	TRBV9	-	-	TGTGCCAGCAGCGACGAGTGGGCGGAGGGAAATGAGCAGTTCTTC	CASSDEWAEGNEQFF
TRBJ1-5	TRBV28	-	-	TGTGCCAGCAGTCCCGCGCTCCGGGAAAAAGGCAATCAGCCCCAGCATTTT	CASSPALREKGNQPQHF
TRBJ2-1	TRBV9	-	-	TGTGCCAGCACCAGGGGACCTGAGGGGCTCTCCTACAATGAGCAGTTCTTC	CASTRGPEGLSYNEQFF
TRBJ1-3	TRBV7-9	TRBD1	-	TGTGCCAGCAGCCCTTTTAAAGGGACAGGGGCGGACACCATATATTTT	CASSPFKGTGADTIYF
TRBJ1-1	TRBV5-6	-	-	TGTGCCAGCAGCTTTGGGGGGGCTGAAGCTTTCTTT	CASSFGGAEAFF
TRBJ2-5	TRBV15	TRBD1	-	TGTGCCACCAGCGTTGGGACAGGGGAAGAGACCCAGTACTTC	CATSVGTGEETQYF
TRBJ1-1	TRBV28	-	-	TGTGCCAGCAGGGGGCAGGGTAAGGAGTTCACTGAAGCTTTCTTT	CASRGQGKEFTEAFF
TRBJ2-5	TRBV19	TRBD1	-	TGTGCCAGTAGTAAACAGGGGGCCGCGGGAGAGACCCAGTACTTC	CASSKQGAAGETQYF
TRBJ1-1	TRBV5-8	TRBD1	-	TGTGCCAGCAGCGAGGTGGACAGGGGAAGCACTGAAGCTTTCTTT	CASSEVDRGSTEAFF
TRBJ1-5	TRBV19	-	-	TGTGCCAGTAGTATTCAGAGCAATCAGCCCCAGCATTTT	CASSIQSNQPQHF
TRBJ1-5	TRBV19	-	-	TGTGCCAGTATCGGGGGGGCAGGGCGCAATCAGCCCCAGCATTTT	CASIGGAGRNQPQHF
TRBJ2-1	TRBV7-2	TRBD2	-	TGTGCCAGCAGCGGTAGACGGGTCACGACGGCGGGAGGAATCAATGAGCAGTTCTTC	CASSGRRVTTAGGINEQFF
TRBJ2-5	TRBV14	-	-	TGTGCCAGCAGACCCGACAGGCAAGAGACCCAGTACTTC	CASRPDRQETQYF
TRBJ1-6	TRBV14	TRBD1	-	TGTGCCAGCAGCCCGGACAGGGGGTATAATTCACCCCTCCACTTT	CASSPDRGYNSPLHF
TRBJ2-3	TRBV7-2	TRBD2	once	TGTGCCAGCAGCTTAGGGGCGAGTAGCGGGAGGGCCGCAGATACGCAGTATTTT	CASSLGASSGRAADTQYF
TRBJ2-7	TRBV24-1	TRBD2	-	TGTGCCACCAGTGACACTAGCGGGAGTGGCTACTACGAGCAGTACTTC	CATSDTSGSGYYEQYF
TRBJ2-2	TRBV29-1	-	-	TGCAGCGTTGGTTCACAAAGCGGGCCGAACACCGGGGAGCTGTTTTTT	CSVGSQSGPNTGELFF
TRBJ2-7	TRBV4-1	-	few	TGCGCCAGCAGCCAAGATGTACGGGAGCCCGGGTTCGACGAGCAGTACTTC	CASSQDVREPGFDEQYF
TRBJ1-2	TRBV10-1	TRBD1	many	TGCGCCAGCAGTTCGACAGGGGGCGAATATGGCTACACCTTC	CASSSTGGEYGYTF
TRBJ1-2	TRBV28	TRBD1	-	TGTGCCAGCAAGACAGGGTTTGGCTACACCTTC	CASKTGFGYTF
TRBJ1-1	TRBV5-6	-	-	TGTGCCAGCAGCTTGGTTGGGGCGGAAAGCACTGAAGCTTTCTTT	CASSLVGAESTEAFF
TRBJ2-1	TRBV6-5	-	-	TGTGCCAGCAGTAACCTTTTTCAGTTCAATGAGCAGTTCTTC	CASSNLFQFNEQFF
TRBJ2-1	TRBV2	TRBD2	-	TGTGCCAGCAGTAATGGACTAGCCTACAATGAGCAGTTCTTC	CASSNGLAYNEQFF
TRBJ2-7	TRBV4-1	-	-	TGCGCCAGCAGCCAAGATCGCGAGGCCCCATGGGAGCAGTACTTC	CASSQDREAPWEQYF
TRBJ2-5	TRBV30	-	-	TGTGCCTGGAGTCTCCTCGGGGTATCCCAAGAGACCCAGTACTTC	CAWSLLGVSQETQYF
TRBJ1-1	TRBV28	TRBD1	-	TGTGCCAGCAGTACAGGGGGCGCCGGCACTGAAGCTTTCTTT	CASSTGGAGTEAFF
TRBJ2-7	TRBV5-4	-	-	TGTGCCAGCAGGTCGGGACAATTCCACGAGCAGTACTTC	CASRSGQFHEQYF
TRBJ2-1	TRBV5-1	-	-	TGCGCCAGCAGCTGGGGGCGAGAAGACTACAATGAGCAGTTCTTC	CASSWGREDYNEQFF
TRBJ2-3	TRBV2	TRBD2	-	TGTGCCAGCAGCCCCCTGGGACTAGCGGGAGGGCTTAGCACAGATACGCAGTATTTT	CASSPLGLAGGLSTDTQYF
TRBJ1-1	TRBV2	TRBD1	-	TGTGCCAGCAGACGTAACAGGGGGCCTGAAGCTTTCTTT	CASRRNRGPEAFF
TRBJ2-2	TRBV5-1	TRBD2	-	TGCGCCAGCAGCCCAGATGGCGGGAGGGCGTCCGGGGAGCTGTTTTTT	CASSPDGGRASGELFF
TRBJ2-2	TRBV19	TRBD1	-	TGTGCCAGTAGTATTGACAGGGGCACCGGGGAGCTGTTTTTT	CASSIDRGTGELFF
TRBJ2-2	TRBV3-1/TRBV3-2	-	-	TGTGCCAGCAGCAGAAGAACAGGGCTATTATCCACCGGGGAGCTGTTTTTT	CASSRRTGLLSTGELFF
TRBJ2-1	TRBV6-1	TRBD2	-	TGTGCCAGCAGTGAATCCTCCGGGACTAGCCTGTTCTTC	CASSESSGTSLFF
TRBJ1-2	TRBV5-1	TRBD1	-	TGCGCCAGCAGCGGTGGACAGGGGGACTCTGGCTACACCTTC	CASSGGQGDSGYTF
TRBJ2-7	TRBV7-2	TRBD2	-	TGTGCCAGCAGCTCATGGACTAGCGGGAGTTACGAGCAGTACTTC	CASSSWTSGSYEQYF
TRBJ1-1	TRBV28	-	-	TGTGCCAGCGTTTTGATAGGAGGCACTGAAGCTTTCTTT	CASVLIGGTEAFF
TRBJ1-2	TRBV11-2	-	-	TGTGCCAGCAGCTACAGGGAAATTGGCTATGGCTACACCTTC	CASSYREIGYGYTF
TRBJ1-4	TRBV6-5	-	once	TGTGCCAGCAGTTACTCTGAGGGAGGAGGTGAAAAACTGTTTTTT	CASSYSEGGGEKLFF
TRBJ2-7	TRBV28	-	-	TGTGCCAGCAGTGCATACAGGGCCTCCTACGAGCAGTACTTC	CASSAYRASYEQYF
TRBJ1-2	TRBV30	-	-	TGTGCCTGGACGTTGGGGCATAACTATGGCTACACCTTC	CAWTLGHNYGYTF